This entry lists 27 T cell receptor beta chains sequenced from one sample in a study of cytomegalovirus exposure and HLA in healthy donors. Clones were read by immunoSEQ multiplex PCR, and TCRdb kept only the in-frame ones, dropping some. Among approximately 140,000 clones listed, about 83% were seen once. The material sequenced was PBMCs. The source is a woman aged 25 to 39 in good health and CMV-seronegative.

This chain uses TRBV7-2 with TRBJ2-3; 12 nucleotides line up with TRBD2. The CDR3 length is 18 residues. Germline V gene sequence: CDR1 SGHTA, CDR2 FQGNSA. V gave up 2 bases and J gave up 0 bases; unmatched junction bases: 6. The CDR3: CASSLRTSGIFSTDTQYF. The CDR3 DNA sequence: TGTGCCAGCAGCTTAAGGACTAGCGGGATTTTCAGCACAGATACGCAGTATTTT.

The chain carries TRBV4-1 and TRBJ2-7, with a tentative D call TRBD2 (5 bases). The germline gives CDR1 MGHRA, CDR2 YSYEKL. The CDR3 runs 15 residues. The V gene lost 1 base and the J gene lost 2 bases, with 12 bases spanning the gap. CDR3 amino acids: CASSQGPGITYEQYF. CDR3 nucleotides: TGCGCCAGCAGCCAAGGGCCCGGGATCACCTACGAGCAGTACTTC.

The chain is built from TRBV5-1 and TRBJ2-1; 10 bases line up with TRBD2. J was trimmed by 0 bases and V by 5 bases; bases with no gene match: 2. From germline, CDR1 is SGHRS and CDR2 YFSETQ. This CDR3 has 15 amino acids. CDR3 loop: CASRSGGASYNEQFF. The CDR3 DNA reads TGCGCCAGCAGAAGCGGGGGGGCCTCCTACAATGAGCAGTTCTTC.

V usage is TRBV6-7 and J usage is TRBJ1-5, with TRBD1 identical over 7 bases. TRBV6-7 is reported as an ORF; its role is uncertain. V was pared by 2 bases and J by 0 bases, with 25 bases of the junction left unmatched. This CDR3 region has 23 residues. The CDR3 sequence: CASSYDIWAGGSIKFYSNQPQHF. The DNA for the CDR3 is TGTGCCAGCAGTTACGATATCTGGGCAGGGGGTTCGATAAAATTCTATAGCAATCAGCCCCAGCATTTT.

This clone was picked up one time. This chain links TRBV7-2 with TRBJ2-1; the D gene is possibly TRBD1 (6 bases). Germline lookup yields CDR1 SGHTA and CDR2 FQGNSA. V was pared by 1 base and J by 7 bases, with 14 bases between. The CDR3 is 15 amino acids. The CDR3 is CASSLGQGSLNEQFF. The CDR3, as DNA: TGTGCCAGCAGCTTAGGGCAGGGGTCTTTGAATGAGCAGTTCTTC.

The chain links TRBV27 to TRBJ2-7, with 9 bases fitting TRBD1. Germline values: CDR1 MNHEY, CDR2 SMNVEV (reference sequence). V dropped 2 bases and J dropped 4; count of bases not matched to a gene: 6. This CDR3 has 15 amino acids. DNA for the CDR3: TGTGCCAGCAGTTTAATTGGGACAGGGTTTTACGAGCAGTACTTC. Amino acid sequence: CASSLIGTGFYEQYF.

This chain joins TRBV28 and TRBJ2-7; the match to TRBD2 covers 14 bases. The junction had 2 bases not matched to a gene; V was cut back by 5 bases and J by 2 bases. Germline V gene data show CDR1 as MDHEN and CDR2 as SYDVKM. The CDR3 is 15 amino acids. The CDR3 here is CASSTTSGGAYEQYF. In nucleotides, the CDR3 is TGTGCCAGCAGTACGACTAGCGGGGGGGCCTACGAGCAGTACTTC.

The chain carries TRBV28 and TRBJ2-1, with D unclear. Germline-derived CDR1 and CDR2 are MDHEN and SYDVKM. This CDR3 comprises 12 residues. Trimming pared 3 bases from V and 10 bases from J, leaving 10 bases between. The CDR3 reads CASSFGQLEQFF. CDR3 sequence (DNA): TGTGCCAGCAGTTTTGGGCAGCTAGAGCAGTTCTTC.

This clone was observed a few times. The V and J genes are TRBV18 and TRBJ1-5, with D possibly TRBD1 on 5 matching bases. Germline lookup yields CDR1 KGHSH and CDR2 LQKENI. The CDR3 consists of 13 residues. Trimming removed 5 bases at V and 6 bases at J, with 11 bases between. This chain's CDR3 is CASSGGESQPQHF. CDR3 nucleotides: TGTGCCAGCTCAGGGGGGGAAAGTCAGCCCCAGCATTTT.

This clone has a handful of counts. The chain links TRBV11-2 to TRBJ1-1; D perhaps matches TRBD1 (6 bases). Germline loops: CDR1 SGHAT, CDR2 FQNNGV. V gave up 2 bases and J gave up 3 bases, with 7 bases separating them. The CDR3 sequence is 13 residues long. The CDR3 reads CASSLSGDTEAFF. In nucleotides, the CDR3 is TGTGCCAGCAGCTTATCAGGGGACACTGAAGCTTTCTTT.

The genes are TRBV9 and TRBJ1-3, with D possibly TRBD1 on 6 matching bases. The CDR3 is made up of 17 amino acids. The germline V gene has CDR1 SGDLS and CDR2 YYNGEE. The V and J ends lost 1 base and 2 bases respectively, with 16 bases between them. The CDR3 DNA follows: TGTGCCAGCAGCGTAAACCCTCAGGGGAGTACTGGAAACACCATATATTTT. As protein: CASSVNPQGSTGNTIYF.

CDR3 sequence reads: CASSWTGLGEKLFF. The CDR3 nucleotides read TGTGCCAGCAGTTGGACAGGGTTAGGCGAAAAACTGTTTTTT. The chain recombines TRBV6-6 with TRBJ1-4; 8 bases line up with TRBD1. Unmatched junction bases numbered 6, after V lost 4 bases and J lost 8 bases. Per the germline V gene, CDR1 is MNHNY and CDR2 is SVGAGI (reference sequence). This CDR3 spans 14 amino acids.

CDR3 amino acids: CASSGYPGQESSYEQYF. The CDR3 DNA follows: TGCGCCAGCAGTGGTTACCCAGGACAGGAGAGCTCCTACGAGCAGTACTTC. The V call is TRBV10-1, the J call TRBJ2-7; 7 bases are shared with TRBD1. Germline CDR1 and CDR2: WNHNN and SYGVQD (reference sequence). CDR3 size: 17 residues. Trimming took 4 bases from V and 0 from J; bases not matched to a gene: 12.

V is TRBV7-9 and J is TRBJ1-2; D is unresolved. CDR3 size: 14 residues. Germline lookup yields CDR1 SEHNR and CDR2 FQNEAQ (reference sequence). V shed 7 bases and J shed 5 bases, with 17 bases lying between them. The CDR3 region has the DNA TGTGCCAGCACGGTAGTTGGGCTTGAATATGGCTACACCTTC. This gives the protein CASTVVGLEYGYTF.

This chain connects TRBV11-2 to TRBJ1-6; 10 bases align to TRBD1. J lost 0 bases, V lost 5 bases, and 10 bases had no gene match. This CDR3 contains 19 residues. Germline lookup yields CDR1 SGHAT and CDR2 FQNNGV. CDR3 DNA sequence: TGTGCCAGCAGCCGCCGGGACAGGGGTCTCGGCTCCTATAATTCACCCCTCCACTTT. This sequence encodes CASSRRDRGLGSYNSPLHF.

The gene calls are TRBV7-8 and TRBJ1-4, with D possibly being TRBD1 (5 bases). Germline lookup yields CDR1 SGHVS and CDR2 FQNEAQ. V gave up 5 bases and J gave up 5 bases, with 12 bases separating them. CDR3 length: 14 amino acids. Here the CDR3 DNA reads TGTGCCAGCAGCGTTACAGGAAGGAATGAAAAACTGTTTTTT. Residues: CASSVTGRNEKLFF.

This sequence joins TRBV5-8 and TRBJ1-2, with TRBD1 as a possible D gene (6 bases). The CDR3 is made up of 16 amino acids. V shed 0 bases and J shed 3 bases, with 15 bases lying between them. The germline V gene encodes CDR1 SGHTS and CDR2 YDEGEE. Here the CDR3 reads CASSLASQGIDYGYTF. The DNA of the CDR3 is TGTGCCAGCAGCTTGGCCTCCCAGGGGATTGACTATGGCTACACCTTC.

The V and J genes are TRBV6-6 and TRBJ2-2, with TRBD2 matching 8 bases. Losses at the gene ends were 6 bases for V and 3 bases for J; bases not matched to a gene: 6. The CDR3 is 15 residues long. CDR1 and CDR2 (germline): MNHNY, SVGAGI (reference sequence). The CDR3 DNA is TGTGCCAGCAGCCGTACGGGGGGGTACACCGGGGAGCTGTTTTTT. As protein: CASSRTGGYTGELFF.

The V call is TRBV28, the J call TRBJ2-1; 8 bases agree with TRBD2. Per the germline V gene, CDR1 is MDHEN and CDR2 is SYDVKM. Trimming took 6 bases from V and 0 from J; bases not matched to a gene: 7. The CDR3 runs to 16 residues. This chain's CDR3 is CASSTTSGGSYNEQFF. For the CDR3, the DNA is TGTGCCAGCAGCACGACGAGCGGGGGCTCCTACAATGAGCAGTTCTTC.

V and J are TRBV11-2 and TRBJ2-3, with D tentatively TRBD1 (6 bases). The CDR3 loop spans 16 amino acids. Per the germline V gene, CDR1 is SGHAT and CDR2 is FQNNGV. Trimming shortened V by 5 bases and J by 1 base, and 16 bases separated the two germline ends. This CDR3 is CASSLTGMVGTDTQYF. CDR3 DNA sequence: TGTGCCAGCAGCCTAACAGGGATGGTCGGCACAGATACGCAGTATTTT.

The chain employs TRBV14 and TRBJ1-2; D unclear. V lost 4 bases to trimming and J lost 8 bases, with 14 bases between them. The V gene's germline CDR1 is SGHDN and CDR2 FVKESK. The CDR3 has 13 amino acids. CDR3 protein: CASSRWEPGGYTF. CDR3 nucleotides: TGTGCCAGCAGCCGCTGGGAGCCGGGGGGCTACACCTTC.

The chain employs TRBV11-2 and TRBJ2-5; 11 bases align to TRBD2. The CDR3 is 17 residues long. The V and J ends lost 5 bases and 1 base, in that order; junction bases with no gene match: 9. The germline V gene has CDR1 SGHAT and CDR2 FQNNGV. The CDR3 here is CASSLWTSGSLQETQYF. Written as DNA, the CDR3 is TGTGCCAGCAGCCTCTGGACTAGCGGGTCCCTCCAAGAGACCCAGTACTTC.

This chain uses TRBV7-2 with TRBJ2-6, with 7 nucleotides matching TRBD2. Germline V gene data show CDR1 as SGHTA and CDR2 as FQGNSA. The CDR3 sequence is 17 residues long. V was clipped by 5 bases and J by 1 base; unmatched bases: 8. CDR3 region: CASSAGLPHSGANVLTF. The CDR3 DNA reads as TGTGCCAGCAGCGCGGGACTACCCCATTCTGGGGCCAACGTCCTGACTTTC.

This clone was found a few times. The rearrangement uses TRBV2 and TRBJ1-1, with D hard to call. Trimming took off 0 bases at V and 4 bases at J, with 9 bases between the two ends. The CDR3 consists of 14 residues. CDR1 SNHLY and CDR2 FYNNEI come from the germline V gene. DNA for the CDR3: TGTGCCAGCAGTGAAGCAGGAGGCTCCACTGAAGCTTTCTTT. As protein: CASSEAGGSTEAFF.

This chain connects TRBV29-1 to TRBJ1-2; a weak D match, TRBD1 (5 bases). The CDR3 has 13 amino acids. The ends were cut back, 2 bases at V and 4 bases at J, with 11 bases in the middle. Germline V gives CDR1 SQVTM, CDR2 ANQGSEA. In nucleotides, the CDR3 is TGCAGCGTTGAAATCGCCAGGGCCTATGGCTACACCTTC. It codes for CSVEIARAYGYTF.

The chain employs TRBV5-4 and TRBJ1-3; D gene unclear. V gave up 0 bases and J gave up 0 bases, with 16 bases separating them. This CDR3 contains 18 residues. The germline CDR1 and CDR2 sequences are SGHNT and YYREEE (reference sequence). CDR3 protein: CASSLANSVANSGNTIYF. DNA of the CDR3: TGTGCCAGCAGCTTGGCAAACAGTGTGGCCAACTCTGGAAACACCATATATTTT. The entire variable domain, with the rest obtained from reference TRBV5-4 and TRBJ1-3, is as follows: ETGVTQSPTHLIKTRGQQVTLRCSSQSGHNTVSWYQQALGQGPQFIFQYYREEENGRGNFPPRFSGLQFPNYSSELNVNALELDDSALYLCASSLANSVANSGNTIYFGEGSWLTVV.

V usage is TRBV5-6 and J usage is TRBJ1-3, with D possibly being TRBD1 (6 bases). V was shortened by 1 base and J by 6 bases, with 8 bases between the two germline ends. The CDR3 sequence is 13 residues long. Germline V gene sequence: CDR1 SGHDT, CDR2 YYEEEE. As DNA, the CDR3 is TGTGCCAGCAGCTTGACAGGGAAAAACACCATATATTTT. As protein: CASSLTGKNTIYF.